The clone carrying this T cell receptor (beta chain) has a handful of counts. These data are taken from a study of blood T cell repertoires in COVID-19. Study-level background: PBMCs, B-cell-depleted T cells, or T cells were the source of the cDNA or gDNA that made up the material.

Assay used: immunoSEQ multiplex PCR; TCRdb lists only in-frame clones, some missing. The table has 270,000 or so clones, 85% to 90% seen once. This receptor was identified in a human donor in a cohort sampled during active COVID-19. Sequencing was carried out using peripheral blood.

In DNA, the CDR3 is TGTGCCAGCAGCGTAGGAAGAGGGTCGGCAGTCTCTGGAAACACCATATATTTT. As protein: CASSVGRGSAVSGNTIYF. The rearrangement uses TRBV9 and TRBJ1-3; D is unresolved. Germline assignment: CDR1 SGDLS and CDR2 YYNGEE. V was cut by 0 bases and J by 0 bases, with 16 bases left in between. This CDR3 has 18 residues.